These 24 T cell receptor beta chains originate from one sample sequenced in a study of cytomegalovirus exposure and HLA in healthy donors. PCR used 60 Vbeta primers and 13 Jbeta primers. Method: immunoSEQ multiplex PCR; TCRdb's copy keeps in-frame clones and lacks some. The sample holds just over 200,000 clones, around 70% seen once. Sequencing used PBMCs. These receptors were obtained from a man in his forties or fifties in good health and CMV-seropositive.

This clone was found a few times. This chain uses TRBV7-9 with TRBJ1-5; D is unclear. Germline CDR1 is SEHNR and CDR2 is FQNEAQ (reference sequence). V shed 5 bases and J shed 0 bases, with 11 bases lying between them. CDR3 length: 15 amino acids. This CDR3 reads CASSPIGSSNQPQHF. The CDR3 DNA sequence: TGTGCCAGCAGCCCGATAGGGAGTAGCAATCAGCCCCAGCATTTT.

This clone showed up just a few times. The DNA of the CDR3 is TGTGCCAGCAGTGTTGTGACTAGCGGGGGAGGTACGGGTACGCAGTATTTT. It codes for CASSVVTSGGGTGTQYF. This chain joins TRBV27 and TRBJ2-3; 12 bases align to TRBD2. V shed 5 bases, J shed 8 bases, and the junction held 14 bases outside the gene matches. CDR1 MNHEY and CDR2 SMNVEV come from the germline V gene (reference sequence). This CDR3 has 17 amino acids.

V and J are TRBV10-3 and TRBJ2-7, with TRBD2 identical over 11 bases. Germline V gene data show CDR1 as ENHRY and CDR2 as SYGVKD. Trimming at V came to 6 bases and at J to 3 bases, leaving 10 bases not matched to a gene. The CDR3 is 16 residues long. CDR3 sequence reads: CAIRDLASGGFYEQYF. CDR3 DNA sequence: TGTGCCATCAGGGACCTCGCTAGCGGGGGGTTCTACGAGCAGTACTTC.

V is TRBV9 and J is TRBJ1-5; the D gene is possibly TRBD1 (5 bases). The ends were cut back, 0 bases at V and 7 bases at J, with 14 bases in the middle. The CDR3 has 15 residues. CDR1 is SGDLS, CDR2 YYNGEE, per germline. The CDR3: CASSVGGGVGQPQHF. The CDR3 bases are TGTGCCAGCAGCGTAGGGGGAGGGGTAGGACAGCCCCAGCATTTT.

The J gene is TRBJ2-3, the V gene TRBV9; no clear D gene. Germline V gene lookup returns CDR1 SGDLS and CDR2 YYNGEE. CDR3 length equals 13 residues. Between the trimmed V and J ends, which lost 4 bases and 3 bases, there was a span of 9 bases. The CDR3 DNA reads as TGTGCCAGCAGCTCCTACCTGACAGATACGCAGTATTTT. This codes for CASSSYLTDTQYF. The full variable domain, completed using reference TRBV9 and TRBJ2-3, is DSGVTQTPKHLITATGQRVTLRCSPRSGDLSVYWYQQSLDQGLQFLIQYYNGEERAKGNILERFSAQQFPDLHSELNLSSLELGDSALYFCASSSYLTDTQYFGPGTRLTVL.

This sequence joins TRBV10-3 and TRBJ1-4; no clear D. CDR3 size: 14 residues. V was trimmed by 2 bases and J by 15 bases, leaving 19 bases between them. Germline assignment: CDR1 ENHRY and CDR2 SYGVKD. The CDR3 coding sequence is TGTGCCATCAGTGAGACGGGCCCCGGGGAGGAGTTGTTTTTT. Protein product: CAISETGPGEELFF.

The chain joins TRBV19 to TRBJ2-3; TRBD2 agrees at 10 bases. CDR1 is LNHDA, CDR2 SQIVND, per germline (reference sequence). CDR3 length equals 15 residues. The V segment lost 3 bases and the J segment 6 bases; nucleotides outside the gene matches: 6. CDR3 nucleotide sequence: TGTGCCAGTAGTATCACTAGCGGGGAGACGGATACGCAGTATTTT. It encodes CASSITSGETDTQYF.

The V gene is TRBV11-2, the J gene TRBJ2-1; D is perhaps TRBD2 (5 bases). This CDR3 spans 14 amino acids. Per germline, CDR1 SGHAT and CDR2 FQNNGV. The V end lost 0 bases, the J end lost 6 bases, and 9 bases lay between the germline ends. The CDR3 here is CASSLDQRGNEQFF. CDR3 nucleotides: TGTGCCAGCAGCTTAGATCAACGGGGCAATGAGCAGTTCTTC.

The chain has TRBV13 and TRBJ2-1, with 7 bases matching TRBD1. The CDR3 extends over 15 amino acids. After removal of 5 bases from V and 1 base from J, the junction contained 5 bases not matched to a gene. Germline CDR1 PRHDT, CDR2 FYEKMQ (reference sequence). For the CDR3, the DNA is TGTGCCAGCAGCCTCGGGGACAGTTCCTACAATGAGCAGTTCTTC. Its protein is CASSLGDSSYNEQFF.

This chain uses TRBV4-2 with TRBJ1-2; 7 nucleotides line up with TRBD1. The CDR3 is 12 amino acids. Per the germline V gene, CDR1 is LGHNA and CDR2 is YNFKEQ. V shed 3 bases and J 8 bases; nucleotides not matched to a gene: 3. The CDR3 sequence: CASSQGQYGYTF. The CDR3 bases are TGTGCCAGCAGCCAGGGACAGTACGGCTACACCTTC.

The chain carries TRBV5-1 and TRBJ1-6; no definite D call. Trimming took off 0 bases at V and 9 bases at J, with 10 bases between the two ends. Germline CDR1 is SGHRS and CDR2 is YFSETQ. The CDR3 consists of 14 residues. In DNA, the CDR3 is TGCGCCAGCAGCTTGGGCGGCAGCCCTTCACCCCTCCACTTT. This gives the protein CASSLGGSPSPLHF.

This clone was detected a few times. The CDR3 DNA is TGCGCCAGCAGTCCCGGGACAGGGACGAACACTGAAGCTTTCTTT. Protein: CASSPGTGTNTEAFF. This chain uses TRBV10-1 with TRBJ1-1; TRBD1 matches 9 bases. Unmatched junction bases numbered 5, after V lost 5 bases and J lost 1 base. CDR3 length: 15 amino acids. Germline CDR1 reads WNHNN; CDR2 reads SYGVQD (reference sequence).

The J gene is TRBJ1-5, the V gene TRBV5-8; a weak D match, TRBD1 (6 bases). V lost 4 bases, J lost 2 bases, and 16 bases lay in between. Germline CDR1 SGHTS, CDR2 YDEGEE. The CDR3 spans 16 residues. The CDR3 coding sequence is TGTGCCAGCAGCCCTACTTCAGGGGTGGGCAATCAGCCCCAGCATTTT. The encoded protein is CASSPTSGVGNQPQHF. Filled out from reference TRBV5-8 and TRBJ1-5, the complete variable domain reads EAGVTQSPTHLIKTRGQQATLRCSPISGHTSVYWYQQALGLGLQFLLWYDEGEERNRGNFPPRFSGRQFPNYSSELNVNALELEDSALYLCASSPTSGVGNQPQHFGDGTRLSIL.

The V gene is TRBV7-3, the J gene TRBJ2-5; no clear D. The V end was cut by 2 bases, the J end by 1 base, with 8 bases between. Germline lookup yields CDR1 SGHTA and CDR2 FQGTGA. The CDR3 spans 14 residues. CDR3 bases: TGTGCCAGCAGCTTATCGAACAGCCAAGAGACCCAGTACTTC. This codes for CASSLSNSQETQYF.

Only a few counts were recorded for this clone. The V gene is TRBV5-1, the J gene TRBJ2-5, with a tentative D call TRBD1 (5 bases). The J call could be wrong; TRBJ2-7 is a better fit for the DNA end. The germline V gene has CDR1 SGHRS and CDR2 YFSETQ. The CDR3 contains 14 residues. For the CDR3, the DNA is TGCGCCAGCAGCTTGGCAGGGTTCTCCTACGAGCAGTACTTC. Residues: CASSLAGFSYEQYF.

V gene TRBV5-1 combines with J gene TRBJ2-7; 7 nucleotides match TRBD1. Germline V CDR1 and CDR2: SGHRS, YFSETQ. CDR3 length: 14 amino acids. The V gene end was trimmed by 3 bases and the J gene end by 10 bases; junction bases not matched to a gene: 13. The CDR3 coding sequence is TGCGCCAGCAGCTCAGGGGACAGTAGGAATTACCAGTACTTC. It is translated as CASSSGDSRNYQYF.

CDR3 loop: CASSLGPPGTGQYEQYF. CDR3 nucleotides: TGTGCCAGCAGCTTAGGGCCCCCCGGGACAGGCCAATACGAGCAGTACTTC. The chain is built from TRBV7-2 and TRBJ2-7; the match to TRBD1 covers 8 bases. The V and J ends lost 1 base and 4 bases, in that order; junction bases with no gene match: 12. This CDR3 comprises 17 residues. CDR1 and CDR2 from the germline V gene are SGHTA and FQGNSA.

This sequence joins TRBV4-3 and TRBJ1-4, with D uncertain. Germline CDR1 and CDR2: LGHNA and YSLEER. Trimming removed 0 bases at V and 8 bases at J, with 19 bases between. The CDR3 length is 17 residues. Here the CDR3 reads CASSQDQLGPLGEKLFF. CDR3 nucleotide sequence: TGCGCCAGCAGCCAAGATCAACTTGGCCCCCTCGGGGAAAAACTGTTTTTT.

The V and J genes are TRBV27 and TRBJ2-1; a weak D match, TRBD2 (6 bases). Germline CDR1 reads MNHEY; CDR2 reads SMNVEV (reference sequence). The CDR3 consists of 16 residues. V gave up 0 bases and J gave up 15 bases, with 24 bases separating them. In nucleotides, the CDR3 is TGTGCCAGCAGTTTATCCCCCGGGACTGATGTTTGGGACCTGTTCTTC. Translated, it gives CASSLSPGTDVWDLFF.

This clone was counted between two and nine times. This sequence joins TRBV5-1 and TRBJ2-7; D is perhaps TRBD2 (5 bases). V dropped 1 base and J dropped 1 base, with 12 bases sitting between them. The CDR3 spans 15 residues. The germline V gene has CDR1 SGHRS and CDR2 YFSETQ. The CDR3 nucleotides read TGCGCCAGCAGCTTGTCCCGGGAAGGGTCCTACGAGCAGTACTTC. It translates to CASSLSREGSYEQYF.

V and J are TRBV18 and TRBJ1-6; D may be TRBD1 (6 bases). In germline, CDR1 is KGHSH, CDR2 LQKENI. The CDR3 covers 15 residues. V lost 3 bases to trimming and J lost 5 bases, with 11 bases between them. The CDR3 DNA sequence: TGTGCCAGCTCACCGGACAGAGGAGATAATTCACCCCTCCACTTT. It yields the protein CASSPDRGDNSPLHF.

This clone was found a few times. The chain uses TRBV27 and TRBJ2-2; 9 bases align to TRBD2. CDR1 is MNHEY, CDR2 SMNVEV, per germline (reference sequence). The CDR3 loop spans 17 amino acids. The junction had 8 bases not matched to a gene; V was cut back by 2 bases and J by 4 bases. CDR3 sequence (DNA): TGTGCCAGCAGTTTACCGGGACTAGCCCTTGGCACCGGGGAGCTGTTTTTT. Its protein is CASSLPGLALGTGELFF.

The chain combines TRBV5-8 with TRBJ1-1; perhaps TRBD1 as D (5 bases). Germline V lookup: CDR1 SGHTS, CDR2 YDEGEE. CDR3 length equals 13 residues. V lost 4 bases and J 1 base, leaving 8 bases between the germline ends. The CDR3, as DNA: TGTGCCAGCAGCACACAGGAGAACACTGAAGCTTTCTTT. Translation: CASSTQENTEAFF.

Concerning this clone itself: Other DNA sequences of this sample code for an identical CDR3. V gene TRBV6-1 combines with J gene TRBJ2-7; no clear D. V gave up 5 bases and J gave up 1 base, with 3 bases separating them. This CDR3 has 11 residues. The V gene's germline CDR1 is MNHNS and CDR2 SASEGT. The CDR3 DNA sequence: TGTGCCAGCAGTCCATCCTACGAGCAGTACTTC. Translation gives CASSPSYEQYF.